The sequence of this TCR beta chain was determined in a study of regulatory T cells in long-lasting Graves disease. Across the whole study: Newly diagnosed Graves' patients took antithyroid drugs under 3 months.

Whole-study findings and limits: Small numbers of samples may have cut accuracy.

The V and J ends lost 3 bases and 4 bases, in that order; junction bases with no gene match: 0. The CDR3 is 13 amino acids. Germline values: CDR1 MNHNS, CDR2 SASEGT. This clonotype was picked up many times. Antigen unknown. Arm-PCR of CDR3 regions and iRepertoire HTBI primers were the basis on which TCR beta libraries were built. TCRdb itself ran the multiplex PCR reads through MiXCR, one entry per CDR3 protein. The sample has about 470,000 distinct CDR3 sequences, around 15% seen once. The time point here: newly diagnosed GD, antithyroid drugs for less than 3 months. Making the TCR library involved RNA that had been extracted from PBMCs. This same sample was also taken into another study, of T cells in Graves' hyperthyroidism and ophthalmopathy.

This clonotype was obtained from a man aged 35 to 55 with Graves disease. Source: peripheral blood mononuclear cells (PBMCs), taken at new diagnosis, from a patient treated with antithyroid drugs. This sequence joins TRBV6-1 and TRBJ1-2; 9 nucleotides align to TRBD1. The CDR3 DNA reads TGTGCCAGCAGTGAGGGACAGGGCTATGGCTACACCTTC. Amino acids: CASSEGQGYGYTF.